Below are 3 T cell receptor beta chains sequenced from a single sample in a study of T cells after yellow fever vaccination. MiXCR was run by TCRdb on the 5' RACE reads, yielding one entry per CDR3 protein. The table has about 120,000 distinct CDR3 sequences, 8.4% seen once. Sequenced material: CD8+ T cells sorted from PBMCs, taken 45 days after the yellow fever booster vaccination. These receptors originate from a man aged 30 to 45 who received the YFV17D yellow fever vaccine.

This clonotype was seen more than once but under ten times. The DNA of the CDR3 is TGTGCCAGCAGCCGTAGCAACGCAGCGCCCTCTGGGGCCAACGTCCTGACTTTC. Translating it yields CASSRSNAAPSGANVLTF. This rearrangement joins TRBV7-8 to TRBJ2-6; D ambiguous. CDR3 length equals 18 residues. Germline V gene sequence: CDR1 SGHVS, CDR2 FQNEAQ. V lost 5 bases, J lost 0 bases, and 17 bases lay in between.

The genes are TRBV7-6 and TRBJ2-6, with 7 bases fitting TRBD2. The germline V gene has CDR1 SGHVS and CDR2 FNYEAQ. V was pared by 1 base and J by 0 bases, with 9 bases of the junction left unmatched. This CDR3 spans 19 amino acids. CDR3 sequence reads: CASSLEVYVAGSGANVLTF. As DNA, the CDR3 is TGTGCCAGCAGCTTAGAGGTATACGTAGCGGGCTCTGGGGCCAACGTCCTGACTTTC.

This clonotype was counted at least ten times. The V gene is TRBV5-6, the J gene TRBJ1-2; D unresolved. CDR3 length equals 16 residues. The V gene's germline CDR1 is SGHDT and CDR2 YYEEEE. The V and J ends lost 3 bases and 4 bases respectively, with 19 bases between them. As DNA, the CDR3 is TGTGCCAGCAGCTCAGCGACTAGGGCCTTCATCTATGGCTACACCTTC. It codes for CASSSATRAFIYGYTF.